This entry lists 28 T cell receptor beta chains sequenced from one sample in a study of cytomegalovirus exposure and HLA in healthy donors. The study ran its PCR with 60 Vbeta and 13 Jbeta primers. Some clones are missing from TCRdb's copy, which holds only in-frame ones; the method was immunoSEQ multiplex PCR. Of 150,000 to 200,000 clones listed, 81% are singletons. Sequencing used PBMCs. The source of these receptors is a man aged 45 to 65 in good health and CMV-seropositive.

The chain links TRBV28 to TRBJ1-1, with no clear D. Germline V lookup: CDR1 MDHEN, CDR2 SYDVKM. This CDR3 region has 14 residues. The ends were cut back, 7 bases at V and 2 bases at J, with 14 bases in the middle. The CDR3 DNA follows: TGTGCCAGCAAGAGGGAAGGGAGAAACACTGAAGCTTTCTTT. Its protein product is CASKREGRNTEAFF.

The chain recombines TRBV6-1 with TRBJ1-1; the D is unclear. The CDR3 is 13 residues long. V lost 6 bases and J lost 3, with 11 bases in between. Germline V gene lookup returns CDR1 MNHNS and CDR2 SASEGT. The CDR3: CASSRKRDTEAFF. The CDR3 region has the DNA TGTGCCAGCAGCAGGAAGCGGGACACTGAAGCTTTCTTT.

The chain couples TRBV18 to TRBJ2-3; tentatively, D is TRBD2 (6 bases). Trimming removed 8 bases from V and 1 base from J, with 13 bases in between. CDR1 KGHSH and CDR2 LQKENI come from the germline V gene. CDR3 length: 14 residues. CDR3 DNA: TGTGCCAGCGGCGGGACGGTAGGCACAGATACGCAGTATTTT. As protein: CASGGTVGTDTQYF. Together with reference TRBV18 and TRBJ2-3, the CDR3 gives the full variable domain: NAGVMQNPRHLVRRRGQEARLRCSPMKGHSHVYWYRQLPEEGLKFMVYLQKENIIDESGMPKERFSAEFPKEGPSILRIQQVVRGDSAAYFCASGGTVGTDTQYFGPGTRLTVL.

In DNA, the CDR3 is TGTGCCAGCAGTGGAGACGGCTTTAGTAGCTACACCTTC. This encodes CASSGDGFSSYTF. This chain connects TRBV6-5 to TRBJ1-2; D ambiguous. This CDR3 has 13 residues. CDR1 and CDR2 (germline): MNHEY, SVGAGI. Trimming took 5 bases from V and 9 from J, leaving 16 bases between them.

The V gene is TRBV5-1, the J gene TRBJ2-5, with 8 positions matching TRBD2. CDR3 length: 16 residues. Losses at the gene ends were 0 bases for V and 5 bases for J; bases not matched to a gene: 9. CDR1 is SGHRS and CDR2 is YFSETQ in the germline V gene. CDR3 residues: CASSLETGGLGETQYF. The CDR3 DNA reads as TGCGCCAGCAGCTTGGAAACGGGGGGGCTGGGGGAGACCCAGTACTTC. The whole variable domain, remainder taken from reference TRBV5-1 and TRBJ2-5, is KAGVTQTPRYLIKTRGQQVTLSCSPISGHRSVSWYQQTPGQGLQFLFEYFSETQRNKGNFPGRFSGRQFSNSRSEMNVSTLELGDSALYLCASSLETGGLGETQYFGPGTRLLVL.

The chain's CDR3 is CASRTTGVTEAFF. CDR3 nucleotides: TGTGCCAGCAGGACGACAGGGGTCACTGAAGCTTTCTTT. The V and J genes are TRBV2 and TRBJ1-1; 8 nucleotides align to TRBD1. Germline V CDR1 and CDR2: SNHLY, FYNNEI. V shed 6 bases and J 4 bases; nucleotides not matched to a gene: 4. The CDR3 contains 13 residues.

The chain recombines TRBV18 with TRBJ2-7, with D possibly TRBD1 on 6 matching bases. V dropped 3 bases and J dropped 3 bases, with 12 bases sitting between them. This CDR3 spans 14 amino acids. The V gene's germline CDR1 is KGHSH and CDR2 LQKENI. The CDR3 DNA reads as TGTGCCAGCTCACCGACGAGACAGGACTACGAGCAGTACTTC. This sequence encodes CASSPTRQDYEQYF.

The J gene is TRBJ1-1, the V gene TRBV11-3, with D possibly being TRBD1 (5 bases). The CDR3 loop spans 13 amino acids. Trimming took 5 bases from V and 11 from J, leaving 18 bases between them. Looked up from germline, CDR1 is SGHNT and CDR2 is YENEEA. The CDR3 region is CASSTDSRGMAFF. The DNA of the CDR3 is TGTGCCAGCAGCACCGACAGTCGCGGGATGGCTTTCTTT.

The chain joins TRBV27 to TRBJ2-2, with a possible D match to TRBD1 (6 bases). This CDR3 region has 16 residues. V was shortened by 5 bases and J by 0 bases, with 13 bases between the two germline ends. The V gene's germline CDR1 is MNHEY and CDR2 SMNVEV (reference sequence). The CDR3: CASSTYGQPNTGELFF. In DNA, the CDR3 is TGTGCCAGCAGTACCTATGGACAGCCGAACACCGGGGAGCTGTTTTTT.

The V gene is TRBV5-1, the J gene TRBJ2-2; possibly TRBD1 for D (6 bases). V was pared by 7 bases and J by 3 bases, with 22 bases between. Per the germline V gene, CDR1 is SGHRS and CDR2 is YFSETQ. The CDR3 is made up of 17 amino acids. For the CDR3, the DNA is TGCGCCAGCCGACCCTCAGGGGCTATAGGGGACACCGGGGAGCTGTTTTTT. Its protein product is CASRPSGAIGDTGELFF.

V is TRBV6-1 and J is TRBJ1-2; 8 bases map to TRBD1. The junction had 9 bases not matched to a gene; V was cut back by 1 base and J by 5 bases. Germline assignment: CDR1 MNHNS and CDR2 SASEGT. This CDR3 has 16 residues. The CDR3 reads CASSEGGAGGPYGYTF. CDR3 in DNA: TGTGCCAGCAGTGAAGGAGGGGCAGGGGGCCCGTATGGCTACACCTTC.

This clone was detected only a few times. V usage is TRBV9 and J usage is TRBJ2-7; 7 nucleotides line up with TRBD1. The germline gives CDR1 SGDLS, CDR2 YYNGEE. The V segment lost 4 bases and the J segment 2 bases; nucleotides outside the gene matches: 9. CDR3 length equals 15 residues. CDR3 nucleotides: TGTGCCAGCAGCCCGGGACAGATAAACACCTACGAGCAGTACTTC. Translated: CASSPGQINTYEQYF.

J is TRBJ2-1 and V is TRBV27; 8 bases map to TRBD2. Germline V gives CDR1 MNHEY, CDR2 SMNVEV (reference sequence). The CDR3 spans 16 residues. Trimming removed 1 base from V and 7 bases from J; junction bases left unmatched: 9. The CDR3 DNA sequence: TGTGCCAGCAGTTTATGGGTTAGCGGGACCAAGAATGAGCAGTTCTTC. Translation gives CASSLWVSGTKNEQFF.

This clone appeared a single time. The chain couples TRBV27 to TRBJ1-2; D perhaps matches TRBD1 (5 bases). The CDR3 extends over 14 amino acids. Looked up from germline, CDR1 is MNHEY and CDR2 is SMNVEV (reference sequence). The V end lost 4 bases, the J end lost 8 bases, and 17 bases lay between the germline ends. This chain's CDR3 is CASSSQGFPGGYTF. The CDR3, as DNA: TGTGCCAGCAGTTCCCAGGGATTCCCCGGCGGCTACACCTTC.

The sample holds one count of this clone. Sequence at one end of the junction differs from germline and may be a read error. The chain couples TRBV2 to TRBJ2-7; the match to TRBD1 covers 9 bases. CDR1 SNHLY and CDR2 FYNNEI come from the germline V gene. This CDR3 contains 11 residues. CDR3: CASSKDRGWDF. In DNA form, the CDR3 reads TGTGCCAGCAGCAAGGACAGGGGATGGGACTTC.

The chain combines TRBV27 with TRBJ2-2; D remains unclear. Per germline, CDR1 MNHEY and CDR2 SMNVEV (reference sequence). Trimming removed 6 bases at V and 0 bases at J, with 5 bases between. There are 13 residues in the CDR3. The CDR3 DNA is TGTGCCAGCAGAGCTGCGAACACCGGGGAGCTGTTTTTT. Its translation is CASRAANTGELFF.

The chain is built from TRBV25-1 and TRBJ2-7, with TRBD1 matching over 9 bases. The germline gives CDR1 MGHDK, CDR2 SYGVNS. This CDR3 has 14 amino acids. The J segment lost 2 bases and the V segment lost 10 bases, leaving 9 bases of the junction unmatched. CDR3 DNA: TGTGCCACCGGTCGGGACAGGGTCCCCTACGAGCAGTACTTC. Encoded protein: CATGRDRVPYEQYF.

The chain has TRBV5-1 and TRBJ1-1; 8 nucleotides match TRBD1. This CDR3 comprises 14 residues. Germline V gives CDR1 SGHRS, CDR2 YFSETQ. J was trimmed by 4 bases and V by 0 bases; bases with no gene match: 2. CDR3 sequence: CASSLGTGSTEAFF. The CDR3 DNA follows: TGCGCCAGCAGCTTGGGGACAGGGAGCACTGAAGCTTTCTTT.

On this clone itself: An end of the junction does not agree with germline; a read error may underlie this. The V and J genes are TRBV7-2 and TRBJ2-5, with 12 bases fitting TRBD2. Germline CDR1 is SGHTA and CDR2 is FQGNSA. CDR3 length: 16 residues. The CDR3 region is CASSLAGGYLGETQYF. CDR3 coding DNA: TGTGCCAGCAGCCTAGCGGGGGGGTATTTGGGGGAGACCCAGTACTTC.

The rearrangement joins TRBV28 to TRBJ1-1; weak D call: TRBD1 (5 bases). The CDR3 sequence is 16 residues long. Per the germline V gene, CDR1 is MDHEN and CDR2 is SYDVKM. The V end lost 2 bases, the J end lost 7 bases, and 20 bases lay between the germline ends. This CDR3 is CASSLPQGRAAGEAFF. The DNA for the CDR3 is TGTGCCAGCAGTTTACCCCAGGGCAGGGCTGCAGGTGAAGCTTTCTTT.

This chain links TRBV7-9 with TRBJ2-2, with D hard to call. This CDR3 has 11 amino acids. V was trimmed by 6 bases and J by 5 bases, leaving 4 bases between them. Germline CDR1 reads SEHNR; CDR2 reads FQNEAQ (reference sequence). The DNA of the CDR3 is TGTGCCAGCAGAGAGACCGGGGAGCTGTTTTTT. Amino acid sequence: CASRETGELFF. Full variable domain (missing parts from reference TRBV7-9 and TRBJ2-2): DTGVSQNPRHKITKRGQNVTFRCDPISEHNRLYWYRQTLGQGPEFLTYFQNEAQLEKSRLLSDRFSAERPKGSFSTLEIQRTEQGDSAMYLCASRETGELFFGEGSRLTVL.

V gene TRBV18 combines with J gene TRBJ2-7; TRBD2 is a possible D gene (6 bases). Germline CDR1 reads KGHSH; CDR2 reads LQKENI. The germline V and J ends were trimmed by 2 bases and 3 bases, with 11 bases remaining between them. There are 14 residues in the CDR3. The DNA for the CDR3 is TGTGCCAGCTCACCAGCGGCGGGGAGCTACGAGCAGTACTTC. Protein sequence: CASSPAAGSYEQYF.

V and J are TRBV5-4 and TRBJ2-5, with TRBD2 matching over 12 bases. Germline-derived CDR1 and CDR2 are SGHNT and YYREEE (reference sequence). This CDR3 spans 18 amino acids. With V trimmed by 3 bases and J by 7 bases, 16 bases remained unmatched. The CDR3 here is CASSSEPTSGGHEGTQYF. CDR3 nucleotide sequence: TGTGCCAGCAGCTCGGAACCAACTAGCGGGGGGCATGAGGGGACCCAGTACTTC.

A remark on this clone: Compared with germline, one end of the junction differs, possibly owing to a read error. The DNA of the CDR3 is TGTGCCTGGAGCGAAGGGGGAGTCCGCACAGATGCGCAGTATTTT. Translating gives CAWSEGGVRTDAQYF. The chain joins TRBV30 to TRBJ2-3, with a tentative D call TRBD1 (6 bases). The CDR3 loop spans 15 amino acids. The germline CDR1 and CDR2 sequences are GTSNPN and SVGIG (reference sequence). Full variable domain (rest looked up from reference TRBV30 and TRBJ2-3): SQTIHQWPATLVQPVGSPLSLECTVEGTSNPNLYWYRQAAGRGLQLLFYSVGIGQISSEVPQNLSASRPQDRQFILSSKKLLLSDSGFYLCAWSEGGVRTDAQYFGPGTRLTVL.

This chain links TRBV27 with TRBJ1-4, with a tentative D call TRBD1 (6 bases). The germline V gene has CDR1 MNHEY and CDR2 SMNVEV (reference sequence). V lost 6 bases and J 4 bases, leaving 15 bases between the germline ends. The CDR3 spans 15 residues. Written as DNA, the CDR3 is TGTGCCAGCAGACCCCAGGGGCCTTTTAATGAAAAACTGTTTTTT. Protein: CASRPQGPFNEKLFF.

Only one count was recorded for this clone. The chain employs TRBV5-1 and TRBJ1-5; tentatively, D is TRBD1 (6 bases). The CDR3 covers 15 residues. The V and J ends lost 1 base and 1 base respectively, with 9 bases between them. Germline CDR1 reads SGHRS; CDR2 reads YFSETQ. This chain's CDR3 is CASSLTGLSNQPQHF. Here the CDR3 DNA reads TGCGCCAGCAGCTTGACAGGGTTAAGCAATCAGCCCCAGCATTTT.

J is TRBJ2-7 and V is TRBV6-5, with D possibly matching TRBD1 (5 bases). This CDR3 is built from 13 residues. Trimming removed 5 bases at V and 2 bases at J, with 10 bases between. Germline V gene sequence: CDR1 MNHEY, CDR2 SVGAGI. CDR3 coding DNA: TGTGCCAGCAGTGAAAGGGGCACCTACGAGCAGTACTTC. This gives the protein CASSERGTYEQYF.

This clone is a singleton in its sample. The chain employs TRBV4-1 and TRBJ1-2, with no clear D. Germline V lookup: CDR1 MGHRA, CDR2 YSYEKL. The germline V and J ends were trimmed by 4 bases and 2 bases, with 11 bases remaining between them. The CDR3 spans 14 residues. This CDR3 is CASSRGDVNYGYTF. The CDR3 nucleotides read TGCGCCAGCAGCCGGGGAGATGTAAACTATGGCTACACCTTC.